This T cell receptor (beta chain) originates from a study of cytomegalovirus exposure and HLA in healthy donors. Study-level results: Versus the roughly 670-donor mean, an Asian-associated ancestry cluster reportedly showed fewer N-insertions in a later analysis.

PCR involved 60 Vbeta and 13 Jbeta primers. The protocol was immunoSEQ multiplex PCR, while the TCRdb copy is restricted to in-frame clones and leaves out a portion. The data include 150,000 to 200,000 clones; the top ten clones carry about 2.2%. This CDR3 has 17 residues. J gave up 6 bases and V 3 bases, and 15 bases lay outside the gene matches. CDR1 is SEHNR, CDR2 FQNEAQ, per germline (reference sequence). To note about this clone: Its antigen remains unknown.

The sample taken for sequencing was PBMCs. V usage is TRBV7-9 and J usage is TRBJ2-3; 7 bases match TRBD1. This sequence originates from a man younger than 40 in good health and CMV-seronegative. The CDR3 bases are TGTGCCAGCAGCTTGGGGCTAGTAGGGGGCATCGGGGATACGCAGTATTTT. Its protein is CASSLGLVGGIGDTQYF.